Each of the 13 T cell receptor beta chains below was sequenced from the same sample in a study of shared clonotypes between healthy human individuals. Cells designated naive CD8 were CD45RO-negative and were positively selected for CCR7, with terminally differentiated effector memory CD45RA+ cells excluded. Assay: immunoSEQ multiplex PCR; the TCRdb copy retains only in-frame clones and omits some. Found here are about 2.2 million clones, 80% to 95% of them singletons; the top ten hold 1.5% to 2%. The sample was naive CD8+ T cells from PBMCs. All receptors come from a man aged 18 to 29 in good health. Some clones in this sample may be carry-over from other donors' samples.

This chain connects TRBV27 to TRBJ1-4; D not resolved. CDR3 length: 16 residues. Trimming took 3 bases from V and 4 from J, leaving 15 bases between them. Germline V gives CDR1 MNHEY, CDR2 SMNVEV (reference sequence). The CDR3 DNA follows: TGTGCCAGCAGTTTGTTTGGAGGGCACCGTAATGAAAAACTGTTTTTT. It encodes CASSLFGGHRNEKLFF.

This clone was observed once. The gene calls are TRBV6-4 and TRBJ2-1, with a possible D match to TRBD2 (6 bases). The CDR3 runs to 18 residues. With 3 bases removed from V and 6 bases from J, the gap between germline ends came to 24 bases. Germline values: CDR1 MRHNA, CDR2 SNTAGT. The CDR3 sequence is CASSESGTVPYRSNEQFF. DNA for the CDR3: TGTGCCAGCAGTGAATCCGGGACTGTACCTTATAGGTCCAATGAGCAGTTCTTC.

CDR3 coding DNA: TGCGCCAGCAGCCCCCGGGATAGCGGGAACACAGATACGCAGTATTTT. It encodes CASSPRDSGNTDTQYF. The V call is TRBV4-3, the J call TRBJ2-3; 8 bases fit TRBD2. CDR3 length: 16 amino acids. CDR1 is LGHNA, CDR2 YSLEER, per germline. The V gene end was trimmed by 4 bases and the J gene end by 2 bases; junction bases not matched to a gene: 8.

The genes are TRBV19 and TRBJ2-2, with a possible D match to TRBD2 (6 bases). Trimming removed 8 bases from V and 2 bases from J, with 9 bases in between. The length of the CDR3 is 13 residues. Germline V gene sequence: CDR1 LNHDA, CDR2 SQIVND (reference sequence). The CDR3 spells CASGGLNTGELFF. DNA for the CDR3: TGTGCCAGTGGAGGGCTCAACACCGGGGAGCTGTTTTTT.

The J gene is TRBJ2-3, the V gene TRBV7-9; D call uncertain. Trimming left V 2 bases short and J 5 bases short, with 5 bases between. Germline values: CDR1 SEHNR, CDR2 FQNEAQ (reference sequence). This CDR3 contains 12 residues. The CDR3 reads CASSLMLDTQYF. CDR3 in DNA: TGTGCCAGCAGCTTAATGCTAGATACGCAGTATTTT.

The rearrangement links TRBV5-1 to TRBJ1-2; 10 nucleotides line up with TRBD1. J was trimmed by 2 bases and V by 4 bases; bases with no gene match: 8. CDR1 and CDR2 (germline): SGHRS, YFSETQ. The CDR3 is 16 residues long. For the CDR3, the DNA is TGCGCCAGCAGCAACTATCTGGACAGGGGGAACTATGGCTACACCTTC. Protein: CASSNYLDRGNYGYTF.

A note on this clone: This sample includes further DNA sequences coding for the same CDR3. The chain links TRBV7-9 to TRBJ1-3, with D unresolved. Germline loops: CDR1 SEHNR, CDR2 FQNEAQ (reference sequence). Trimming stripped 4 bases from V and 0 bases from J, with 7 bases between. The CDR3 has 14 residues. The CDR3 nucleotides read TGTGCCAGCAGCTCCCGGGACTCTGGAAACACCATATATTTT. As protein: CASSSRDSGNTIYF.

The rearrangement uses TRBV6-1 and TRBJ1-1, with a weak D call TRBD1 (5 bases). Per germline, CDR1 MNHNS and CDR2 SASEGT. This CDR3 is built from 12 residues. Trimming pared 5 bases from V and 6 bases from J, leaving 10 bases between. The CDR3 sequence is CASSWGDPEAFF. DNA for the CDR3: TGTGCCAGCAGTTGGGGGGACCCTGAAGCTTTCTTT.

The chain joins TRBV7-9 to TRBJ2-2; the D call may be TRBD1 or TRBD2 (6 bases each). The germline V and J ends were trimmed by 8 bases and 6 bases, with 22 bases remaining between them. The CDR3 runs 16 residues. The germline V gene has CDR1 SEHNR and CDR2 FQNEAQ (reference sequence). For the CDR3, the DNA is TGTGCCAGCGCCCGGCGGGAAGAGGGGGAATCCGGGGAGCTGTTTTTT. Translated, it gives CASARREEGESGELFF.

This clone was found a few times. The chain employs TRBV25-1 and TRBJ2-4, with D maybe TRBD1 (5 bases). V was shortened by 8 bases and J by 7 bases, with 9 bases between the two germline ends. This CDR3 comprises 11 residues. Per germline, CDR1 MGHDK and CDR2 SYGVNS. Here the CDR3 DNA reads TGTGCCAGCGGGGCACAGAACATTCAGTACTTC. Amino acids: CASGAQNIQYF.

As to this clone: The same CDR3 can be traced to other DNA sequences in this sample. The chain has TRBV27 and TRBJ2-7, with D uncertain. Trimming stripped 3 bases from V and 2 bases from J, with 5 bases between. The CDR3 covers 12 residues. Germline V gene lookup returns CDR1 MNHEY and CDR2 SMNVEV (reference sequence). CDR3 region: CASSFGPYEQYF. The CDR3 bases are TGTGCCAGCAGTTTTGGGCCCTACGAGCAGTACTTC.

The V call is TRBV30, the J call TRBJ1-1; D not certain. Germline V gene sequence: CDR1 GTSNPN, CDR2 SVGIG (reference sequence). The V end was cut by 3 bases, the J end by 4 bases, with 12 bases between. The CDR3 sequence is 13 residues long. The chain's CDR3 is CAWRTRAGTEAFF. In nucleotides, the CDR3 is TGTGCCTGGAGGACAAGGGCGGGCACTGAAGCTTTCTTT.

The V call is TRBV5-1, the J call TRBJ2-3, with 7 nucleotides matching TRBD2. Germline V gives CDR1 SGHRS, CDR2 YFSETQ. The V gene end was trimmed by 3 bases and the J gene end by 7 bases; junction bases not matched to a gene: 14. The CDR3 is 16 residues long. Here the CDR3 DNA reads TGCGCCAGCAGCTCATTAGCGGGCTGGAGTCTAAATACGCAGTATTTT. Protein sequence: CASSSLAGWSLNTQYF.